Given below is one T cell receptor (beta chain) in context. Its antigen is currently unknown. These data belong to a study of shared clonotypes between healthy human individuals. Overall study: The donor group consisted of two women and a few men, aged 18 to 49. Whole-study findings and limits: The study generally estimated greater richness for naive than memory subsets.

The CDR3 sequence is 16 residues long. The trim removed 5 bases at V and 8 bases at J, leaving 12 bases unmatched. The germline CDR1 and CDR2 sequences are SGHTA and FQGTGA. Naive CD8 cells lacked CD45RO, underwent positive selection for CCR7 and left out terminally differentiated effector memory CD45RA+ cells. TCRdb keeps only in-frame clones here, not all; method: immunoSEQ multiplex PCR. The profile shows about 2,200,000 clones, about 92% of them singletons. Sequencing was performed on naive CD8+ T cells from PBMCs. The TCR was taken from a man between 18 and 35 years old in good health. Some clones in this sample may be carry-over from other donors' samples. J is TRBJ2-1 and V is TRBV7-3; TRBD2 matches 10 bases. The CDR3 loop reads CASSPGPLAGGYEQFF. CDR3 DNA: TGTGCCAGCAGCCCCGGTCCCTTAGCGGGAGGTTATGAGCAGTTCTTC.